Listed below are T cell receptor beta chains from one sample, sequenced in a study of human thymus T cells. Measured with immunoSEQ multiplex PCR; TCRdb has only the in-frame clones, and not every one. The data hold approximately 70,000 clones, with 90% to 95% observed a single time. Source material: thymus tissue. The receptor set was obtained from a girl younger than two with a congenital heart defect but otherwise immunologically healthy. Both conserved end residues are part of each CDR3. The D gene is left open where the match is weak. Not every row has a clone size; where given, it reads once, few, many or a size class.

d_gene: .; j_gene: TRBJ1-1; abundance: .; v_gene: TRBV19; CDR3aa: CASSITAGREAFF; CDR3nt: TGTGCCAGTAGTATAACGGCGGGCCGTGAAGCTTTCTTT
d_gene: .; j_gene: TRBJ2-7; abundance: .; v_gene: TRBV21-1; CDR3aa: CASGEGSVYEQYF; CDR3nt: TGTGCCAGCGGGGAAGGGTCCGTCTACGAGCAGTACTTC
d_gene: TRBD1; j_gene: TRBJ1-2; abundance: .; v_gene: TRBV5-1; CDR3aa: CASRGKGTEESTEYYGYTF; CDR3nt: TGCGCCAGCAGAGGGAAGGGGACAGAAGAAAGTACTGAATATTATGGCTACACCTTC
d_gene: .; j_gene: TRBJ1-1; abundance: .; v_gene: TRBV18; CDR3aa: CASSPRKRENTEAFF; CDR3nt: TGTGCCAGCTCACCGCGGAAAAGGGAGAACACTGAAGCTTTCTTT
d_gene: TRBD1; j_gene: TRBJ1-1; abundance: .; v_gene: TRBV7-2; CDR3aa: CASSSPTRGPLNTEAFF; CDR3nt: TGTGCCAGCAGCTCACCTACCAGGGGGCCATTGAACACTGAAGCTTTCTTT
d_gene: .; j_gene: TRBJ2-2; abundance: .; v_gene: TRBV11-3; CDR3aa: CASSPNYATGELFF; CDR3nt: TGTGCCAGCAGCCCTAACTACGCCACCGGGGAGCTGTTTTTT
d_gene: .; j_gene: TRBJ1-3; abundance: .; v_gene: TRBV28; CDR3aa: CASSPNWGNTIYF; CDR3nt: TGTGCCAGCAGTCCGAACTGGGGAAACACCATATATTTT
d_gene: .; j_gene: TRBJ2-3; abundance: .; v_gene: TRBV5-5; CDR3aa: CASSPRGGPDTQYF; CDR3nt: TGTGCCAGCAGCCCTCGAGGTGGGCCAGATACGCAGTATTTT
d_gene: .; j_gene: TRBJ2-1; abundance: .; v_gene: TRBV28; CDR3aa: CASGLGPLGHEQFF; CDR3nt: TGTGCCAGCGGCCTCGGACCGTTGGGGCATGAGCAGTTCTTC
d_gene: .; j_gene: TRBJ2-7; abundance: .; v_gene: TRBV6-5; CDR3aa: CASSYLDGEQYF; CDR3nt: TGTGCCAGCAGTTACTTGGATGGCGAGCAGTACTTC
d_gene: .; j_gene: TRBJ1-1; abundance: .; v_gene: TRBV7-9; CDR3aa: CASSFSGAGNTEAFF; CDR3nt: TGTGCCAGCAGCTTTTCCGGGGCCGGGAACACTGAAGCTTTCTTT
d_gene: .; j_gene: TRBJ2-3; abundance: .; v_gene: TRBV18; CDR3aa: CASATASRRSSTDTQYF; CDR3nt: TGTGCCAGCGCAACGGCGAGTCGGCGGTCAAGCACAGATACGCAGTATTTT
d_gene: TRBD2; j_gene: TRBJ2-1; abundance: .; v_gene: TRBV4-1; CDR3aa: CASSRGRAYNEQFF; CDR3nt: TGCGCCAGCAGCCGCGGGAGGGCCTACAATGAGCAGTTCTTC
d_gene: .; j_gene: TRBJ1-3; abundance: .; v_gene: TRBV4-2; CDR3aa: CASSSHSGNTIYF; CDR3nt: TGTGCCAGCAGCTCTCATTCTGGAAACACCATATATTTT
d_gene: .; j_gene: TRBJ1-2; abundance: .; v_gene: TRBV7-8; CDR3aa: CASSSSGPPNYGYTF; CDR3nt: TGTGCCAGCAGCTCCAGCGGTCCGCCTAACTATGGCTACACCTTC
d_gene: .; j_gene: TRBJ2-3; abundance: .; v_gene: TRBV7-6; CDR3aa: CASSPARAGTDTQYF; CDR3nt: TGTGCCAGCAGCCCGGCCCGGGCCGGCACAGATACGCAGTATTTT
d_gene: .; j_gene: TRBJ2-7; abundance: .; v_gene: TRBV2; CDR3aa: CASRRGGPLLYEQYF; CDR3nt: TGTGCCAGCAGGAGGGGGGGTCCTCTCCTCTACGAGCAGTACTTC
d_gene: TRBD2; j_gene: TRBJ2-3; abundance: .; v_gene: TRBV7-2; CDR3aa: CASSLVVAGLPTSTDTQYF; CDR3nt: TGTGCCAGCAGCTTAGTGGTAGCGGGCTTGCCAACTAGCACAGATACGCAGTATTTT
d_gene: .; j_gene: TRBJ2-1; abundance: .; v_gene: TRBV7-9; CDR3aa: CASSLGWPSSYNEQFF; CDR3nt: TGTGCCAGCAGCTTAGGCTGGCCAAGCTCCTACAATGAGCAGTTCTTC
d_gene: TRBD1; j_gene: TRBJ2-7; abundance: .; v_gene: TRBV28; CDR3aa: CATGTVDEQYF; CDR3nt: TGTGCCACCGGGACAGTTGACGAGCAGTACTTC
d_gene: TRBD1; j_gene: TRBJ2-7; abundance: once; v_gene: TRBV19; CDR3aa: CASSPGTGVGEQYF; CDR3nt: TGTGCCAGTAGTCCTGGGACAGGGGTAGGCGAGCAGTACTTC
d_gene: TRBD2; j_gene: TRBJ2-1; abundance: .; v_gene: TRBV7-2; CDR3aa: CASSLGGLADEKTNEQFF; CDR3nt: TGTGCCAGCAGCTTAGGCGGACTAGCGGACGAAAAAACCAATGAGCAGTTCTTC
d_gene: .; j_gene: TRBJ1-1; abundance: .; v_gene: TRBV5-1; CDR3aa: CASSLAVNTEAFF; CDR3nt: TGCGCCAGCAGCTTGGCGGTGAACACTGAAGCTTTCTTT
d_gene: TRBD1; j_gene: TRBJ1-2; abundance: once; v_gene: TRBV7-9; CDR3aa: CASSLGVRQGDYGYTF; CDR3nt: TGTGCCAGCAGCTTAGGGGTTCGACAGGGCGACTATGGCTACACCTTC
d_gene: TRBD2; j_gene: TRBJ2-3; abundance: .; v_gene: TRBV27; CDR3aa: CASSLPRTSGPPGTQYF; CDR3nt: TGTGCCAGCAGCCTTCCTCGGACTAGCGGACCCCCTGGAACGCAGTATTTT
d_gene: .; j_gene: TRBJ2-3; abundance: .; v_gene: TRBV7-9; CDR3aa: CASSLDGSRRPTDTQYF; CDR3nt: TGTGCCAGCAGCTTAGATGGATCGCGGAGACCCACAGATACGCAGTATTTT
d_gene: TRBD2; j_gene: TRBJ2-3; abundance: .; v_gene: TRBV7-2; CDR3aa: CASSLVYGLAATPDTQYF; CDR3nt: TGTGCCAGCAGCTTAGTTTACGGACTAGCGGCCACGCCAGATACGCAGTATTTT
d_gene: .; j_gene: TRBJ2-1; abundance: .; v_gene: TRBV5-1; CDR3aa: CASSPRANEQFF; CDR3nt: TGCGCCAGCAGCCCAAGAGCCAATGAGCAGTTCTTC
d_gene: TRBD1; j_gene: TRBJ2-7; abundance: .; v_gene: TRBV27; CDR3aa: CASRRDRGGEQYF; CDR3nt: TGTGCCAGCAGACGGGACAGGGGAGGCGAGCAGTACTTC
d_gene: .; j_gene: TRBJ1-5; abundance: .; v_gene: TRBV28; CDR3aa: CASSCAGVNQPQHF; CDR3nt: TGTGCCAGCAGTTGTGCTGGGGTTAATCAGCCCCAGCATTTT
d_gene: .; j_gene: TRBJ2-7; abundance: .; v_gene: TRBV7-2; CDR3aa: CASSLRGGQSYEQYF; CDR3nt: TGTGCCAGCAGCCTAAGGGGGGGCCAGTCCTACGAGCAGTACTTC
d_gene: .; j_gene: TRBJ2-1; abundance: .; v_gene: TRBV5-4; CDR3aa: CASSFLRRVNEQFF; CDR3nt: TGTGCCAGCAGCTTTTTGAGGCGGGTCAATGAGCAGTTCTTC
d_gene: .; j_gene: TRBJ2-5; abundance: once; v_gene: TRBV28; CDR3aa: CASRDPQETQYF; CDR3nt: TGTGCCAGCAGGGACCCTCAAGAGACCCAGTACTTC
d_gene: TRBD1; j_gene: TRBJ1-1; abundance: .; v_gene: TRBV28; CDR3aa: CASRLPTGVRTEAFF; CDR3nt: TGTGCCAGCAGACTCCCGACAGGGGTAAGGACTGAAGCTTTCTTT
d_gene: .; j_gene: TRBJ2-2; abundance: .; v_gene: TRBV7-2; CDR3aa: CASSLARSLALTGELFF; CDR3nt: TGTGCCAGCAGCTTAGCGAGGTCACTAGCTCTCACCGGGGAGCTGTTTTTT
d_gene: TRBD2; j_gene: TRBJ2-3; abundance: .; v_gene: TRBV19; CDR3aa: CASSIAPGLVEDTQYF; CDR3nt: TGTGCCAGTAGTATAGCCCCGGGACTAGTGGAAGATACGCAGTATTTT
d_gene: .; j_gene: TRBJ1-2; abundance: .; v_gene: TRBV4-1; CDR3aa: CASSLRGIDGYTF; CDR3nt: TGCGCCAGCAGCCTCCGAGGGATTGATGGCTACACCTTC
d_gene: .; j_gene: TRBJ2-1; abundance: .; v_gene: TRBV6-5; CDR3aa: CASSAGTPRWSEQFF; CDR3nt: TGTGCCAGCAGCGCCGGGACTCCCAGGTGGAGTGAGCAGTTCTTC
d_gene: TRBD2; j_gene: TRBJ2-1; abundance: .; v_gene: TRBV11-2; CDR3aa: CASSLVGTSGRSYNEQFF; CDR3nt: TGTGCCAGCAGCTTAGTAGGGACTAGCGGGAGATCCTACAATGAGCAGTTCTTC
d_gene: TRBD1; j_gene: TRBJ1-1; abundance: .; v_gene: TRBV18; CDR3aa: CASSPKEGQMNTEAFF; CDR3nt: TGTGCCAGCTCACCAAAGGAGGGACAGATGAACACTGAAGCTTTCTTT
d_gene: .; j_gene: TRBJ2-7; abundance: .; v_gene: TRBV9; CDR3aa: CASSVGLHYEQYF; CDR3nt: TGTGCCAGCAGCGTCGGACTCCACTACGAGCAGTACTTC
d_gene: .; j_gene: TRBJ2-1; abundance: .; v_gene: TRBV4-3; CDR3aa: CASSLYSSPHYNEQFF; CDR3nt: TGCGCCAGCAGCTTATACTCCTCCCCCCACTACAATGAGCAGTTCTTC
d_gene: TRBD1; j_gene: TRBJ1-4; abundance: once; v_gene: TRBV4-1; CDR3aa: CASSQRTGADEKLFF; CDR3nt: TGCGCCAGCAGCCAGAGGACAGGGGCGGATGAAAAACTGTTTTTT
d_gene: TRBD2; j_gene: TRBJ2-1; abundance: .; v_gene: TRBV28; CDR3aa: CASSLKGEGLAGGCYNEQFF; CDR3nt: TGTGCCAGCAGTTTAAAGGGAGAGGGACTAGCGGGAGGGTGCTACAATGAGCAGTTCTTC
d_gene: .; j_gene: TRBJ2-1; abundance: .; v_gene: TRBV28; CDR3aa: CASKRVRGPYNEQFF; CDR3nt: TGTGCCAGCAAAAGAGTCAGGGGACCCTACAATGAGCAGTTCTTC
d_gene: TRBD1; j_gene: TRBJ1-2; abundance: .; v_gene: TRBV29-1; CDR3aa: CSVSPQMAVVGRGQSGYTF; CDR3nt: TGCAGCGTTAGTCCCCAGATGGCCGTCGTGGGCAGGGGGCAGTCTGGCTACACCTTC
d_gene: TRBD2; j_gene: TRBJ2-1; abundance: .; v_gene: TRBV5-1; CDR3aa: CASSHGLAGAHGNEQFF; CDR3nt: TGCGCCAGCAGCCACGGACTAGCGGGAGCTCATGGGAATGAGCAGTTCTTC
d_gene: .; j_gene: TRBJ1-1; abundance: .; v_gene: TRBV6-5; CDR3aa: CASSYSTGTTEAFF; CDR3nt: TGTGCCAGCAGTTACTCTACAGGGACCACTGAAGCTTTCTTT
d_gene: TRBD2; j_gene: TRBJ2-1; abundance: .; v_gene: TRBV7-9; CDR3aa: CASSPSSSGFEQFF; CDR3nt: TGTGCCAGCAGCCCCTCGTCTAGCGGCTTTGAGCAGTTCTTC
d_gene: TRBD1; j_gene: TRBJ2-7; abundance: .; v_gene: TRBV7-9; CDR3aa: CASSTGVGDSNYEQYF; CDR3nt: TGTGCCAGCAGCACAGGGGTAGGGGACAGTAACTACGAGCAGTACTTC
d_gene: TRBD2; j_gene: TRBJ2-3; abundance: .; v_gene: TRBV18; CDR3aa: CASSQKGASGRLYTDTQYF; CDR3nt: TGTGCCAGCTCTCAGAAAGGTGCTAGCGGGAGGCTATACACAGATACGCAGTATTTT
d_gene: TRBD2; j_gene: TRBJ2-5; abundance: .; v_gene: TRBV4-1; CDR3aa: CASSQERGLAPGRGETQYF; CDR3nt: TGCGCCAGCAGCCAAGAAAGAGGACTAGCGCCGGGAAGGGGAGAGACCCAGTACTTC
d_gene: TRBD1; j_gene: TRBJ1-2; abundance: .; v_gene: TRBV5-6; CDR3aa: CASSYDRVNYGYTF; CDR3nt: TGTGCCAGCAGCTACGACAGGGTTAACTATGGCTACACCTTC
d_gene: .; j_gene: TRBJ1-2; abundance: .; v_gene: TRBV12-5; CDR3aa: CASGPQGRRGYTF; CDR3nt: TGTGCTAGTGGTCCTCAGGGGCGGAGGGGCTACACCTTC
d_gene: .; j_gene: TRBJ2-1; abundance: .; v_gene: TRBV28; CDR3aa: CASSQQGRYNEQFF; CDR3nt: TGTGCCAGCAGCCAGCAGGGTAGATACAATGAGCAGTTCTTC
d_gene: .; j_gene: TRBJ2-1; abundance: .; v_gene: TRBV28; CDR3aa: CASSFPYSGPYNEQFF; CDR3nt: TGTGCCAGCAGTTTCCCGTATAGCGGACCCTACAATGAGCAGTTCTTC
d_gene: TRBD1; j_gene: TRBJ1-1; abundance: .; v_gene: TRBV27; CDR3aa: CASSLGHGTGEAFF; CDR3nt: TGTGCCAGCAGTTTGGGCCATGGGACAGGGGAAGCTTTCTTT